Below, 14 T cell receptor beta chains from the same sample are listed, as sequenced in a study of Ad26.COV2.S vaccination and SARS-CoV-2 variants. Treatment defined: some 20 received Ad26.COV2.S at low or high dose, single or two shots; about 5 received placebo; per-sample allocation not given. Sampling happened 63 days after the first vaccine or placebo injection. Only in-frame clones appear in the TCRdb table, and some are missing; sequencing was by immunoSEQ multiplex PCR. The table lists roughly 350,000 clones, roughly 84% of them singletons. Sample: peripheral blood, taken in a trial of Ad26.COV2.S vaccine versus placebo. These TCRs come from a person aged 18 to 59 who received the Ad26.COV2.S COVID-19 vaccine or a placebo.

This clone was seen more than once but under ten times. The genes are TRBV27 and TRBJ2-7; D not certain. This CDR3 comprises 11 residues. From germline, CDR1 is MNHEY and CDR2 SMNVEV (reference sequence). The V end lost 8 bases, the J end lost 2 bases, and 7 bases lay between the germline ends. The CDR3 region is CASGLTYEQYF. CDR3 DNA sequence: TGTGCCAGCGGCCTTACCTACGAGCAGTACTTC.

CDR3: CATSPFQTYEQYF. In DNA form, the CDR3 reads TGTGCCACCAGCCCCTTCCAGACCTACGAGCAGTACTTC. The chain has TRBV15 and TRBJ2-7; D call uncertain. The CDR3 sequence is 13 residues long. Trimming stripped 5 bases from V and 2 bases from J, with 10 bases between. CDR1 and CDR2 from the germline V gene are LNHNV and YYDKDF (reference sequence).

This chain joins TRBV6-5 and TRBJ2-7; 9 bases map to TRBD1. Germline V gene lookup returns CDR1 MNHEY and CDR2 SVGAGI. The CDR3 totals 16 residues. With 0 bases clipped from V and 4 bases from J, the junction kept 7 bases outside the gene matches. The CDR3 nucleotides are TGTGCCAGCAGTTACTCGGAGGACAGGGGATCGTACGAGCAGTACTTC. This encodes CASSYSEDRGSYEQYF.

The chain employs TRBV5-4 and TRBJ1-1; D unclear. CDR3 length equals 14 residues. Germline assignment: CDR1 SGHNT and CDR2 YYREEE (reference sequence). Trimming pared 6 bases from V and 1 base from J, leaving 13 bases between. The CDR3: CASTHGQTNTEAFF. DNA for the CDR3: TGTGCCAGCACCCACGGCCAGACGAACACTGAAGCTTTCTTT.

The chain employs TRBV5-6 and TRBJ1-6, with 7 bases that match TRBD1. The CDR3 runs 17 residues. The junction had 14 bases not matched to a gene; V was cut back by 3 bases and J by 8 bases. Germline V gene sequence: CDR1 SGHDT, CDR2 YYEEEE. CDR3 DNA: TGTGCCAGCAGCTCAAACAGGGGCCGGGGGGTCTATTCACCCCTCCACTTT. Translating gives CASSSNRGRGVYSPLHF.

This chain joins TRBV7-2 and TRBJ2-1; tentatively, D is TRBD1 (5 bases). Germline V gives CDR1 SGHTA, CDR2 FQGNSA. This CDR3 comprises 15 residues. Between the trimmed V and J ends, which lost 5 bases and 6 bases, there was a span of 17 bases. The CDR3 here is CASSPSYDSLNEQFF. CDR3 nucleotides: TGTGCCAGCAGCCCATCATACGACAGCCTCAATGAGCAGTTCTTC.

The rearrangement links TRBV7-8 to TRBJ1-1; D perhaps matches TRBD1 (5 bases). This CDR3 contains 14 residues. V was clipped by 1 base and J by 3 bases, with 9 bases between them. CDR1 and CDR2 (germline): SGHVS, FQNEAQ. The DNA of the CDR3 is TGTGCCAGCAGCTTAGGGGCAGGGTACACTGAAGCTTTCTTT. Translation gives CASSLGAGYTEAFF.

The chain carries TRBV4-1 and TRBJ1-5; tentative D call: TRBD1 (5 bases). The CDR3 loop spans 19 amino acids. CDR1 and CDR2 from the germline V gene are MGHRA and YSYEKL. V lost 2 bases and J 0 bases, leaving 20 bases between the germline ends. In nucleotides, the CDR3 is TGCGCCAGCAGCCAAAGGACGCCGGGACCTGGGGATAGCAATCAGCCCCAGCATTTT. The encoded protein is CASSQRTPGPGDSNQPQHF.

This chain connects TRBV7-2 to TRBJ2-7, with 14 positions matching TRBD2. This CDR3 comprises 17 residues. Germline V lookup: CDR1 SGHTA, CDR2 FQGNSA. V lost 4 bases and J lost 7; bases outside the gene matches: 12. The CDR3 bases are TGTGCCAGCAGCTCGGGACTAGCGGGGGTTTCAGGATGGGAGCAGTACTTC. Its translation is CASSSGLAGVSGWEQYF.

The chain combines TRBV29-1 with TRBJ1-2; 11 bases are shared with TRBD1. V was clipped by 8 bases and J by 5 bases; unmatched bases: 7. The CDR3 runs 13 residues. Germline loops: CDR1 SQVTM, CDR2 ANQGSEA. The CDR3 protein is CSMGDRGSYGYTF. CDR3 DNA: TGCAGCATGGGGGACAGGGGGAGTTATGGCTACACCTTC.

Details on this clone: The junction shows a germline mismatch at one end, possibly a read error. The chain combines TRBV7-9 with TRBJ1-2, with 7 bases identical to TRBD1. CDR3 length equals 16 residues. Germline CDR1 SEHNR, CDR2 FQNEAQ (reference sequence). This CDR3 is CTSSLRQGQSHYGYTF. CDR3 DNA sequence: TGTACCAGCAGCCTAAGACAGGGACAATCTCACTATGGCTACACCTTC.

In its sample, this clone was seen once. This chain links TRBV2 with TRBJ1-3; D unresolved. V lost 2 bases, J lost 1 base, and 9 bases lay in between. Germline V gene sequence: CDR1 SNHLY, CDR2 FYNNEI. The length of the CDR3 is 15 residues. The CDR3 loop reads CASSELPGSGNTIYF. The DNA of the CDR3 is TGTGCCAGCAGTGAACTTCCCGGGTCTGGAAACACCATATATTTT.

This rearrangement joins TRBV10-2 to TRBJ1-2; 7 bases are a match to TRBD1. This CDR3 region has 13 residues. Per germline, CDR1 WSHSY and CDR2 SAAADI. V shed 5 bases and J 3 bases; nucleotides not matched to a gene: 3. This chain's CDR3 is CASSRTGDYGYTF. As DNA, the CDR3 is TGCGCCAGCAGTCGTACAGGGGACTATGGCTACACCTTC.

This rearrangement joins TRBV6-6 to TRBJ2-7, with TRBD1 as a possible D gene (5 bases). Trimming took 2 bases from V and 0 from J, leaving 8 bases between them. The length of the CDR3 is 14 residues. Per the germline V gene, CDR1 is MNHNY and CDR2 is SVGAGI (reference sequence). The DNA of the CDR3 is TGTGCCAGCAGTTACAGCGACAGCTCCTACGAGCAGTACTTC. Amino acids: CASSYSDSSYEQYF.